The entry that follows covers one TCR beta chain sequence. This clone's antigen is unknown. Within one base of it there is no much larger clone, and no base qualities were kept. TCRbeta CDR3 regions were amplified from genomic DNA using the immunoSEQ Assay, a bias-controlled multiplex PCR. As for the authors' bioinformatics: Nucleated cell counts per sample were estimated from amplification of reference gene primers within the assay. To quantify the absolute abundance of each unique TCRbeta CDR3 rearrangement, sequence reads were collapsed and filtered. For each sample, productive Simpson clonality was calculated as the square root of Simpson's diversity index over productive rearrangements. Held by TCRdb, this immuneACCESS table contains in-frame sequences only and omits some clones. Under half of the omission traces to an unresolved V gene where checked; the cause of the rest is unknown. D and trimming come from the DNA, and the V and J calls and clone size come from that table. The sample table shows about 260,000 clones, and roughly nine tenths are seen once. In total, the top ten clones hold 2% to 2.5% of the sample.

This sample is drawn from a study of blood T cell repertoires in COVID-19 (dated by TCRdb to about 2020). The study in broad terms: Samples from collaborators originated in the United States, Italy and Spain and spanned both the acute and convalescent phases of COVID-19. The sample metadata nearly always contained a de-identified subject ID, COVID-19 status, age in years and sex. A freely available public database, intended as a resource for researchers studying the immune response to SARS-CoV-2, is where the repertoires were released. The dataset comprised deeply sampled blood TCRbeta repertoires from subjects exposed to, actively infected with, or recovered from COVID-19. Samples were obtained from the ongoing ImmuneRACE study (first 160 participants) and from roughly 1,300 subjects provided by 6 global collaborators. Where HLA class I and class II types were available, the types were taken from metadata supplied by the sample provider, not from assay-based typing. The material from the prospective study consisted of cDNA or gDNA derived from T cells, B-cell-depleted T cells, or PBMCs.

Participants in the prospective study were aged roughly 18 to 89 years, lived in about two dozen United States geographic areas, and enrolled through a virtual design. Cohort assignment in the prospective study relied on participant-reported clinical history from a screening survey and a study questionnaire. For ImmuneRACE Cohort 3, a participant was defined as recovered based on two consecutive negative NP/OP PCR tests, clearance by a healthcare professional, or resolution of symptoms. In the prospective study, mobile phlebotomists collected whole blood, serum and a nasopharyngeal or oropharyngeal swab from each participant. Over a roughly 2-month period, participants in the prospective study had the option of providing additional blood draws and questionnaires. Blood samples from the prospective study were shipped frozen or at room temperature prior to DNA extraction. The CDR3 sequence holds 15 residues, the cysteine and phenylalanine included. The only DNA kept is the CDR3, 45 bases in frame from the first base. Clipping removes 1 base from V and 1 base from J, with 0 as the unmatched junction base count. CDR1 and CDR2, per the germline V gene, are SGHAT and FQNNGV.

The investigation overall reported the following: The quantity of clinical and demographic metadata differed by source and by participant and was supplied without curation.

The material sequenced was PBMCs or T cells enriched from blood (not recorded which). The chain is encoded by TRBV11-2 joined to TRBJ2-3, with 9 bases in between that match TRBD2. This clonotype was obtained from a woman under 30 who had recovered from COVID-19. The CDR3 sequence is CASSLVAGGTDTQYF. The bases are TGTGCCAGCAGCTTAGTAGCGGGGGGCACAGATACGCAGTATTTT.